A single sample gave rise to the 21 T cell receptor beta chains below, sequenced in a study of T-cell memory formation after mild COVID-19. TCRdb redid the calling of the 5' RACE reads with MiXCR, one entry per CDR3 protein. The data contain hundreds of thousands of distinct CDR3 sequences, over 15% of them singletons. Sequencing input: PBMCs or a T cell subset sorted from them (not recorded which). These receptors all come from a man aged 18 to 35 who had mild COVID-19 (a few samples of this study predate the infection). Cell type and time point are not known.

The chain couples TRBV9 to TRBJ2-1, with D possibly matching TRBD2 (5 bases). The CDR3 is made up of 14 amino acids. Deletions cut 1 base from V and 9 bases from J, with 14 bases between. Germline lookup yields CDR1 SGDLS and CDR2 YYNGEE. CDR3 protein: CASSVFPGSREQFF. In DNA, the CDR3 is TGTGCCAGCAGCGTATTCCCGGGGTCGCGTGAGCAGTTCTTC.

The J gene is TRBJ2-1, the V gene TRBV7-6, with D tentatively TRBD2 (5 bases). V dropped 2 bases and J dropped 9 bases, with 17 bases sitting between them. The CDR3 length is 15 residues. The germline V gene has CDR1 SGHVS and CDR2 FNYEAQ. CDR3 bases: TGTGCCAGCAGCTTACAGGTTTTGGGAAGCGGTGAGCAGTTCTTC. Translated, it gives CASSLQVLGSGEQFF.

The sample holds a few counts of this clonotype. The J gene is TRBJ2-7, the V gene TRBV20-1; 10 bases agree with TRBD2. This CDR3 contains 12 residues. Germline CDR1 and CDR2: DFQATT and SNEGSKA (reference sequence). The V segment lost 4 bases and the J segment 5 bases; nucleotides outside the gene matches: 2. The CDR3 bases are TGCAGTGCTACTAGCGGGGGAGACGAGCAGTACTTC. Protein: CSATSGGDEQYF.

This clonotype was seen ten or more times. This chain uses TRBV12-3 or TRBV12-4 with TRBJ1-1; unclear D gene. Trimming stripped 8 bases from V and 5 bases from J, with 6 bases between. This CDR3 has 10 residues. This CDR3 reads CASRITEAFF. The CDR3 DNA follows: TGTGCCAGCCGCATAACTGAAGCTTTCTTT.

This chain connects TRBV18 to TRBJ2-7; D is unclear. Deletions cut 2 bases from V and 0 bases from J, with 8 bases between. Per the germline V gene, CDR1 is KGHSH and CDR2 is LQKENI. This CDR3 has 14 residues. The CDR3 bases are TGTGCCAGCTCACCAACAGCCATCTCCTACGAGCAGTACTTC. Protein sequence: CASSPTAISYEQYF.

There are a few counts of this clonotype. V and J are TRBV7-6 and TRBJ2-1, with D unresolved. The CDR3 is made up of 15 amino acids. With 2 bases removed from V and 4 bases from J, the gap between germline ends came to 12 bases. CDR1 is SGHVS, CDR2 FNYEAQ, per germline. The CDR3 spells CASSLLGFSYNEQFF. Here the CDR3 DNA reads TGTGCCAGCAGCTTATTGGGATTTAGTTACAATGAGCAGTTCTTC.

V gene TRBV6-5 combines with J gene TRBJ2-3; D is perhaps TRBD1 or TRBD2 (5 bases each). The CDR3 is 12 residues long. V gave up 7 bases and J gave up 3 bases, with 8 bases separating them. CDR1 is MNHEY and CDR2 is SVGAGI in the germline V gene. The CDR3 coding sequence is TGTGCCAGCAAGGGGACGACAGATACGCAGTATTTT. Protein sequence: CASKGTTDTQYF.

The chain links TRBV9 to TRBJ1-6, with D possibly matching TRBD1 (6 bases). The CDR3 consists of 17 residues. Per the germline V gene, CDR1 is SGDLS and CDR2 is YYNGEE. Trimming pared 0 bases from V and 0 bases from J, leaving 10 bases between. Here the CDR3 reads CASSVEGDFSYNSPLHF. CDR3 coding DNA: TGTGCCAGCAGCGTAGAGGGGGACTTCTCCTATAATTCACCCCTCCACTTT.

This clonotype has a handful of counts. This sequence joins TRBV7-9 and TRBJ1-4, with D unresolved. CDR1 is SEHNR and CDR2 is FQNEAQ in the germline V gene (reference sequence). The CDR3 contains 14 residues. V was shortened by 5 bases and J by 2 bases, with 9 bases between the two germline ends. The CDR3 here is CASSRSTTNEKLFF. The CDR3 DNA follows: TGTGCCAGCAGCCGCTCGACGACTAATGAAAAACTGTTTTTT.

This clonotype was seen a handful of times. The rearrangement uses TRBV6-5 and TRBJ1-6, with 9 nucleotides matching TRBD1. The germline V gene has CDR1 MNHEY and CDR2 SVGAGI. The CDR3 contains 15 residues. Trimming took 5 bases from V and 7 from J; bases not matched to a gene: 6. The chain's CDR3 is CASSDRGGVNSPLHF. Written as DNA, the CDR3 is TGTGCCAGCAGTGACAGGGGGGGCGTGAATTCACCCCTCCACTTT.

The chain links TRBV6-1 to TRBJ1-1; no clear D. Germline V gene lookup returns CDR1 MNHNS and CDR2 SASEGT. V lost 2 bases and J 4 bases, leaving 11 bases between the germline ends. CDR3 length: 14 residues. In DNA form, the CDR3 reads TGTGCCAGCAGTGAATTTTGGGAGGGCACTGAAGCTTTCTTT. Protein product: CASSEFWEGTEAFF.

There are a few counts of this clonotype. The chain couples TRBV12-3 or TRBV12-4 to TRBJ1-6; D ambiguous. V lost 5 bases and J lost 0, with 5 bases in between. The CDR3 contains 14 residues. DNA for the CDR3: TGTGCCAGCAGTATCAGCTCCTATAATTCACCCCTCCACTTT. This encodes CASSISSYNSPLHF.

As DNA, the CDR3 is TGTGCCAGCAGCTTGGGGGCCTACGAGCAGTACGTC. This encodes CASSLGAYEQYV. The V call is TRBV5-5, the J call TRBJ2-7, with D unclear. The V and J ends lost 0 bases and 2 bases respectively, with 3 bases between them. Germline loops: CDR1 SGHKS, CDR2 YYEKEE (reference sequence). The CDR3 runs 12 residues.

The CDR3 loop reads CASSVGQGGTEAFF. In nucleotides, the CDR3 is TGTGCCAGCAGCGTGGGACAGGGCGGCACTGAAGCTTTCTTT. The V call is TRBV9, the J call TRBJ1-1, with 9 positions matching TRBD1. Trimming at V came to 2 bases and at J to 4 bases, leaving 3 bases not matched to a gene. CDR1 is SGDLS, CDR2 YYNGEE, per germline. CDR3 length: 14 amino acids. The whole variable domain, remainder taken from reference TRBV9 and TRBJ1-1, is DSGVTQTPKHLITATGQRVTLRCSPRSGDLSVYWYQQSLDQGLQFLIQYYNGEERAKGNILERFSAQQFPDLHSELNLSSLELGDSALYFCASSVGQGGTEAFFGQGTRLTVV.

This clonotype was recorded at least ten times. The chain recombines TRBV5-1 with TRBJ1-2; possibly TRBD1 for D (5 bases). V shed 0 bases and J shed 6 bases, with 9 bases lying between them. The V gene's germline CDR1 is SGHRS and CDR2 YFSETQ. The CDR3 length is 13 residues. Here the CDR3 DNA reads TGCGCCAGCAGCTTGGACCAGGGTCATGGCTACACCTTC. Its protein is CASSLDQGHGYTF.

This clonotype turned up a few times. The chain links TRBV28 to TRBJ2-5; D may match TRBD1 or TRBD2 (6 bases each). This CDR3 spans 14 amino acids. The V end lost 8 bases, the J end lost 3 bases, and 16 bases lay between the germline ends. Per the germline V gene, CDR1 is MDHEN and CDR2 is SYDVKM. CDR3 DNA sequence: TGTGCCAGCGCTGACGGGGGCGAGGAAGAGACCCAGTACTTC. As protein: CASADGGEEETQYF.

The CDR3 loop is CASSQGTSGAPLAKNIQYF. CDR3 coding DNA: TGTGCCAGCAGCCAAGGGACTAGCGGGGCACCTCTAGCCAAAAACATTCAGTACTTC. The chain employs TRBV4-2 and TRBJ2-4; 12 bases are shared with TRBD2. This CDR3 has 19 amino acids. V was pared by 1 base and J by 0 bases, with 7 bases of the junction left unmatched. Germline CDR1 reads LGHNA; CDR2 reads YNFKEQ.

This clonotype came up a few times. V is TRBV5-1 and J is TRBJ1-1, with 12 bases fitting TRBD1. The CDR3 sequence is 16 residues long. Trimming cost V 0 bases and J 4 bases; bases outside gene matches: 4. The V gene's germline CDR1 is SGHRS and CDR2 YFSETQ. This CDR3 is CASSLARDRGLTEAFF. In nucleotides, the CDR3 is TGCGCCAGCAGCTTGGCCCGGGACAGGGGGCTCACTGAAGCTTTCTTT.

This clonotype has a handful of counts. The rearrangement joins TRBV10-3 to TRBJ2-3; 8 nucleotides align to TRBD1. Unmatched junction bases numbered 8, after V lost 5 bases and J lost 4 bases. Germline V CDR1 and CDR2: ENHRY, SYGVKD. This CDR3 is built from 15 residues. The CDR3 loop is CAISMGQDASDTQYF. CDR3 DNA: TGTGCCATCAGTATGGGACAGGATGCATCAGATACGCAGTATTTT.

The rearrangement links TRBV20-1 to TRBJ2-7; D is perhaps TRBD1 or TRBD2 (5 bases each). Per the germline V gene, CDR1 is DFQATT and CDR2 is SNEGSKA (reference sequence). V lost 2 bases and J lost 2, with 13 bases in between. The CDR3 is 14 amino acids. The CDR3 region has the DNA TGCAGTGCTAGACGGATGGGGGTGGCCTACGAGCAGTACTTC. Amino acid sequence: CSARRMGVAYEQYF.

This clonotype was counted between two and nine times. The V call is TRBV7-2, the J call TRBJ2-4, with D perhaps being TRBD1 or TRBD2 (6 bases each). Germline lookup yields CDR1 SGHTA and CDR2 FQGNSA. Trimming removed 5 bases from V and 7 bases from J, with 18 bases in between. This CDR3 region has 15 residues. The CDR3 reads CASSQRGAAWNIQYF. For the CDR3, the DNA is TGTGCCAGCAGCCAGAGGGGGGCGGCTTGGAACATTCAGTACTTC.